A single sample gave rise to the 23 T cell receptor beta chains below, sequenced in a study of T cells after posttransplantation cyclophosphamide. Assay: immunoSEQ multiplex PCR; the TCRdb copy retains only in-frame clones and omits some. The sample has around 34,000 clones, none seen only once; the top ten hold around 2.5%. Sequencing was done on a sample of PBMCs. The receptors come from a man in his fifties in good health, CMV-negative, and a related stem cell transplant donor.

This clone was seen ten or more times. J is TRBJ2-7 and V is TRBV7-2; 7 positions match TRBD1. With V trimmed by 1 base and J by 2 bases, 2 bases remained unmatched. Germline V gives CDR1 SGHTA, CDR2 FQGNSA. The CDR3 has 14 residues. For the CDR3, the DNA is TGTGCCAGCAGCTTAGGAAGGGGGCCCTACGAGCAGTACTTC. Translated: CASSLGRGPYEQYF.

This clone was seen repeatedly, ten times or more. This rearrangement joins TRBV6-5 to TRBJ2-3; 9 nucleotides match TRBD2. The CDR3 loop spans 15 amino acids. CDR1 and CDR2 from the germline V gene are MNHEY and SVGAGI. The V and J ends lost 7 bases and 2 bases, in that order; junction bases with no gene match: 7. Here the CDR3 reads CASTLAGDPTDTQYF. DNA of the CDR3: TGTGCCAGCACTTTAGCGGGAGACCCCACAGATACGCAGTATTTT.

This clone was observed at least ten times. J is TRBJ2-2 and V is TRBV9, with 10 positions matching TRBD1. CDR3 length: 17 residues. In germline, CDR1 is SGDLS, CDR2 YYNGEE. With 1 base clipped from V and 6 bases from J, the junction kept 9 bases outside the gene matches. CDR3 protein: CASSVWSRTGGAGELFF. As DNA, the CDR3 is TGTGCCAGCAGCGTATGGAGTAGGACAGGGGGAGCCGGGGAGCTGTTTTTT.

This clone was picked up many times. This chain links TRBV7-9 with TRBJ2-7; D remains ambiguous. CDR1 SEHNR and CDR2 FQNEAQ come from the germline V gene (reference sequence). The CDR3 length is 16 residues. V was trimmed by 1 base and J by 0 bases, leaving 13 bases between them. The CDR3 nucleotides read TGTGCCAGCAGCTTAGGGGCCCCACGGATCTCCTACGAGCAGTACTTC. It encodes CASSLGAPRISYEQYF.

This clone came up many times. This rearrangement joins TRBV4-3 to TRBJ2-7; no reliable D call. The CDR3 loop spans 15 amino acids. Looked up from germline, CDR1 is LGHNA and CDR2 is YSLEER. The V end was cut by 0 bases, the J end by 1 base, with 10 bases between. The CDR3 protein is CASSQEARYSYEQYF. The CDR3 coding sequence is TGCGCCAGCAGCCAAGAGGCCAGATATTCCTACGAGCAGTACTTC.

This clone has at least ten counts. This chain connects TRBV2 to TRBJ2-2; 7 bases are shared with TRBD1. V trimming: 6 bases; J trimming: 8 bases; junction bases outside the gene matches: 3. This CDR3 contains 12 residues. CDR1 is SNHLY, CDR2 FYNNEI, per germline. This CDR3 reads CASRLTGGELFF. The CDR3 nucleotides read TGTGCCAGCAGGCTGACAGGGGGGGAGCTGTTTTTT. Together with reference TRBV2 and TRBJ2-2, the CDR3 gives the full variable domain: EPEVTQTPSHQVTQMGQEVILRCVPISNHLYFYWYRQILGQKVEFLVSFYNNEISEKSEIFDDQFSVERPDGSNFTLKIRSTKLEDSAMYFCASRLTGGELFFGEGSRLTVL.

This clone was counted at least ten times. The chain links TRBV5-1 to TRBJ1-1; D is ambiguous. The V end was cut by 1 base, the J end by 6 bases, with 10 bases between. The germline V gene has CDR1 SGHRS and CDR2 YFSETQ. There are 13 residues in the CDR3. For the CDR3, the DNA is TGCGCCAGCAGCTTGAGAGGGAATTCTGAAGCTTTCTTT. This encodes CASSLRGNSEAFF. Together with reference TRBV5-1 and TRBJ1-1, the CDR3 gives the full variable domain: KAGVTQTPRYLIKTRGQQVTLSCSPISGHRSVSWYQQTPGQGLQFLFEYFSETQRNKGNFPGRFSGRQFSNSRSEMNVSTLELGDSALYLCASSLRGNSEAFFGQGTRLTVV.

This clone was seen repeatedly, ten times or more. The chain joins TRBV4-3 to TRBJ1-1; 10 nucleotides line up with TRBD1. This CDR3 is 16 amino acids long. Looked up from germline, CDR1 is LGHNA and CDR2 is YSLEER. V lost 3 bases and J lost 0; bases outside the gene matches: 4. The CDR3 coding sequence is TGCGCCAGCAGCCAGGACAGGGGGATAATGAACACTGAAGCTTTCTTT. It specifies CASSQDRGIMNTEAFF.

This clone was observed at least ten times. This chain links TRBV4-3 with TRBJ1-5, with 12 positions matching TRBD1. The germline gives CDR1 LGHNA, CDR2 YSLEER. Trimming took 2 bases from V and 2 from J; bases not matched to a gene: 16. CDR3 length: 21 amino acids. The CDR3 here is CASSQSILPGQGAEGNQPQHF. CDR3 bases: TGCGCCAGCAGCCAATCTATCTTGCCGGGACAGGGGGCGGAGGGCAATCAGCCCCAGCATTTT.

This clone was recorded at least ten times. CDR3 bases: TGTGCCAGCAGCACCCGGGGGGCTAGCGGCTACACCTTC. The encoded protein is CASSTRGASGYTF. The chain couples TRBV7-2 to TRBJ1-2, with D tentatively TRBD1 (6 bases). The CDR3 length is 13 residues. Trimming cost V 5 bases and J 8 bases, with 15 bases left between them. Germline CDR1 SGHTA, CDR2 FQGNSA.

This clone was seen repeatedly, ten times or more. The rearrangement joins TRBV5-1 to TRBJ1-1, with a tentative D call TRBD1 (5 bases). Germline loops: CDR1 SGHRS, CDR2 YFSETQ. The CDR3 consists of 14 residues. Trimming shortened V by 0 bases and J by 5 bases, and 11 bases separated the two germline ends. The CDR3: CASSLEGRVTEAFF. The CDR3 DNA reads TGCGCCAGCAGCTTGGAGGGGCGCGTTACTGAAGCTTTCTTT.

Many counts were recorded for this clone. The rearrangement uses TRBV4-1 and TRBJ2-5, with 7 positions matching TRBD1. V shed 7 bases, J shed 0 bases, and the junction held 8 bases outside the gene matches. The germline CDR1 and CDR2 sequences are MGHRA and YSYEKL. CDR3 length: 15 residues. Here the CDR3 DNA reads TGCGCCAGCACCGTAAAGACAGGGTACCAAGAGACCCAGTACTTC. Translating it yields CASTVKTGYQETQYF.

This clone showed up many times. CDR3 protein: CASSPRGQSGETQYF. The CDR3 coding sequence is TGTGCCAGCAGCCCTCGGGGACAGTCCGGGGAGACCCAGTACTTC. V and J are TRBV5-4 and TRBJ2-5; TRBD1 matches 7 bases. The V gene end was trimmed by 4 bases and the J gene end by 5 bases; junction bases not matched to a gene: 11. CDR1 and CDR2 from the germline V gene are SGHNT and YYREEE (reference sequence). The CDR3 sequence is 15 residues long.

This clone came up many times. This chain connects TRBV18 to TRBJ2-3, with a possible D match to TRBD1 (6 bases). This CDR3 region has 15 residues. V was clipped by 5 bases and J by 3 bases, with 15 bases between them. In germline, CDR1 is KGHSH, CDR2 LQKENI. This CDR3 reads CASSGRGTTTDTQYF. The CDR3 nucleotides are TGTGCCAGCTCAGGGCGTGGGACAACTACAGATACGCAGTATTTT. The full variable domain, in which reference TRBV18 and TRBJ2-3 provide the parts outside the CDR3, is NAGVMQNPRHLVRRRGQEARLRCSPMKGHSHVYWYRQLPEEGLKFMVYLQKENIIDESGMPKERFSAEFPKEGPSILRIQQVVRGDSAAYFCASSGRGTTTDTQYFGPGTRLTVL.

This clone was seen ten or more times. This chain joins TRBV9 and TRBJ1-5; D remains unclear. The germline V and J ends were trimmed by 1 base and 7 bases, with 3 bases remaining between them. The CDR3 length is 11 residues. Germline CDR1 reads SGDLS; CDR2 reads YYNGEE. Here the CDR3 DNA reads TGTGCCAGCAGCGTATCACAGCCCCAGCATTTT. Encoded protein: CASSVSQPQHF.

As regards this clone: One end of the junction varies from germline; a read error may be responsible. The rearrangement uses TRBV2 and TRBJ2-5; no reliable D call. The V gene's germline CDR1 is SNHLY and CDR2 FYNNEI. The CDR3 has 13 residues. The CDR3: CASSEGRNYEQHF. In DNA form, the CDR3 reads TGTGCCAGCAGTGAAGGGCGGAACTACGAGCAGCACTTC.

This clone was counted only a few times. The rearrangement joins TRBV6-4 to TRBJ2-1, with 7 bases fitting TRBD1. The J segment lost 3 bases and the V segment lost 4 bases, leaving 6 bases of the junction unmatched. CDR1 and CDR2 from the germline V gene are MRHNA and SNTAGT. The CDR3 consists of 15 residues. The CDR3 DNA follows: TGTGCCAGCAGTGCTCTGGCAGGGGGCTACAATGAGCAGTTCTTC. As protein: CASSALAGGYNEQFF.

This clone was counted at least ten times. The gene calls are TRBV7-9 and TRBJ1-1, with D possibly being TRBD1 (5 bases). There are 14 residues in the CDR3. CDR1 and CDR2 (germline): SEHNR, FQNEAQ (reference sequence). V lost 5 bases to trimming and J lost 3 bases, with 13 bases between them. CDR3 nucleotides: TGTGCCAGCAGCCTACCCGGGGGGGACACTGAAGCTTTCTTT. This translates into CASSLPGGDTEAFF.

This clone was seen ten or more times. The V call is TRBV19, the J call TRBJ2-5, with D unresolved. V gave up 3 bases and J gave up 4 bases, with 6 bases separating them. The CDR3 is 12 residues long. Germline CDR1 and CDR2: LNHDA and SQIVND (reference sequence). DNA of the CDR3: TGTGCCAGTAGTATGAACGGAGAGACCCAGTACTTC. Translating gives CASSMNGETQYF.

The table lists this clone with a few counts. The chain carries TRBV7-8 and TRBJ1-1, with D unresolved. Germline CDR1 is SGHVS and CDR2 is FQNEAQ. With 4 bases removed from V and 6 bases from J, the gap between germline ends came to 18 bases. The CDR3 sequence is 15 residues long. The CDR3 region has the DNA TGTGCCAGCAGCTCATCTAATGTTTTTCAGGCTGAAGCTTTCTTT. It yields the protein CASSSSNVFQAEAFF.

This clone has ten or more counts. The chain has TRBV5-1 and TRBJ2-5; D not resolved. The CDR3 totals 15 residues. The germline CDR1 and CDR2 sequences are SGHRS and YFSETQ. The V gene lost 0 bases and the J gene lost 4 bases, with 13 bases spanning the gap. CDR3 DNA sequence: TGCGCCAGCAGCTTGGGACAATCCAACGGAGAGACCCAGTACTTC. This sequence encodes CASSLGQSNGETQYF.

This clone has a count of ten or more. V is TRBV2 and J is TRBJ2-1; D gene ambiguous. This CDR3 contains 11 residues. Trimming removed 5 bases at V and 10 bases at J, with 9 bases between. Germline V CDR1 and CDR2: SNHLY, FYNNEI. The CDR3 reads CASSQTVEQFF. CDR3 in DNA: TGTGCCAGCAGTCAGACTGTAGAGCAGTTCTTC.

This clone was counted many times. The gene calls are TRBV7-2 and TRBJ1-1, with 7 bases fitting TRBD1. The V and J ends lost 5 bases and 1 base, in that order; junction bases with no gene match: 4. Germline loops: CDR1 SGHTA, CDR2 FQGNSA. CDR3 length: 14 residues. This CDR3 reads CASSTRTGNTEAFF. In nucleotides, the CDR3 is TGTGCCAGCAGCACGCGGACAGGGAACACTGAAGCTTTCTTT. The full variable domain, with the rest looked up from reference TRBV7-2 and TRBJ1-1, is GAGVSQSPSNKVTEKGKDVELRCDPISGHTALYWYRQSLGQGLEFLIYFQGNSAPDKSGLPSDRFSAERTGGSVSTLTIQRTQQEDSAVYLCASSTRTGNTEAFFGQGTRLTVV.